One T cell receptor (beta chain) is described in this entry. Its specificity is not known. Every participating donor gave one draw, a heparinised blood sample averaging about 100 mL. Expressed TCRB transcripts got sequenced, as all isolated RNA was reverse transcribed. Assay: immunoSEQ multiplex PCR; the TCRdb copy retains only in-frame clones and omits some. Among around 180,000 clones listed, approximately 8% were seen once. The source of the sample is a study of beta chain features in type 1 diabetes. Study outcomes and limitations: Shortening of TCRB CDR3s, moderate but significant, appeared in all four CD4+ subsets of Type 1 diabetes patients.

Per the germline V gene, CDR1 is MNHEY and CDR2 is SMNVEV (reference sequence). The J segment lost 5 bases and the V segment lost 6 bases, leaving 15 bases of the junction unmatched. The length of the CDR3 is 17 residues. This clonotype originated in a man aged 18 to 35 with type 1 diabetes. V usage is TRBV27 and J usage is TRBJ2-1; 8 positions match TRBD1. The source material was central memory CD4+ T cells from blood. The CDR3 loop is CASSMGERTGWDNEQFF. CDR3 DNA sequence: TGTGCCAGCAGCATGGGAGAACGGACAGGGTGGGACAATGAGCAGTTCTTC.